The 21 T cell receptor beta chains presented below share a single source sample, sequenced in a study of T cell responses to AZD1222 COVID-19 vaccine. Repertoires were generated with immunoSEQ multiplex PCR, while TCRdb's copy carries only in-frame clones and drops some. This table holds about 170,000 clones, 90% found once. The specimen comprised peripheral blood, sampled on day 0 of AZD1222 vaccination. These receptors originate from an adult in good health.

For the CDR3, the DNA is TGTGCCAGCAGCTTAACCGGGGGTGGCACTGAAGCTTTCTTT. Translated: CASSLTGGGTEAFF. This chain uses TRBV11-2 with TRBJ1-1; possible D gene TRBD1, 5 bases. The CDR3 consists of 14 residues. V lost 2 bases and J lost 4, with 11 bases in between. Germline assignment: CDR1 SGHAT and CDR2 FQNNGV.

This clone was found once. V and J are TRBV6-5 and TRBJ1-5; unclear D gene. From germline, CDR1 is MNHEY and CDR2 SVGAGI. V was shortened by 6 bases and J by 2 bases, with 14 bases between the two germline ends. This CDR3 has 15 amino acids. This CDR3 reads CASSAGEAGNQPQHF. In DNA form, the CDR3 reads TGTGCCAGCAGCGCCGGCGAGGCCGGCAATCAGCCCCAGCATTTT.

The CDR3 protein is CASSLRGKPSTDTQYF. CDR3 DNA sequence: TGTGCCAGCAGCTTGCGGGGGAAACCTAGCACAGATACGCAGTATTTT. V usage is TRBV5-4 and J usage is TRBJ2-3, with D perhaps TRBD2 (6 bases). The V end lost 1 base, the J end lost 0 bases, and 12 bases lay between the germline ends. The CDR3 spans 16 residues. The germline V gene has CDR1 SGHNT and CDR2 YYREEE (reference sequence).

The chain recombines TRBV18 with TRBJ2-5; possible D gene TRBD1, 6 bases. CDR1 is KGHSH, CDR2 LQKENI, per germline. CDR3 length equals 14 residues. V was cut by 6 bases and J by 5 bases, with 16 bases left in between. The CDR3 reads CASSFNRDGETQYF. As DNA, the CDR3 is TGTGCCAGCTCTTTCAACAGGGATGGGGAGACCCAGTACTTC.

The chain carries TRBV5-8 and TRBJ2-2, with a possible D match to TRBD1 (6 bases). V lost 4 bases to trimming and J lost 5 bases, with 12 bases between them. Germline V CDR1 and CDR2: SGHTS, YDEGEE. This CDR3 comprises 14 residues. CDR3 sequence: CASSIYRETGELFF. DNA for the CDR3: TGTGCCAGCAGCATATACAGGGAAACCGGGGAGCTGTTTTTT.

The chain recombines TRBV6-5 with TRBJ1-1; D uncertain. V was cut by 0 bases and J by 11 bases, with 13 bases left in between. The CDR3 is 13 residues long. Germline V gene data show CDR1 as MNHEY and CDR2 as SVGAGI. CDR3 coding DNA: TGTGCCAGCAGTTACTCGATAACGGGGTTTGCTTTCTTT. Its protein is CASSYSITGFAFF.

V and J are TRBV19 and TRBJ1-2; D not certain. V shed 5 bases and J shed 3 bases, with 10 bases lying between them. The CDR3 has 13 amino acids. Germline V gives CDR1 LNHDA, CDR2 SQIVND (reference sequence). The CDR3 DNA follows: TGTGCCAGTAGTCTCCGGGGAGACTATGGCTACACCTTC. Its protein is CASSLRGDYGYTF.

CDR3 region: CATSEGTGFTDTQYF. CDR3 bases: TGTGCCACCAGTGAGGGGACAGGCTTCACAGATACGCAGTATTTT. The chain recombines TRBV24-1 with TRBJ2-3, with 8 bases aligning to TRBD1. This CDR3 is built from 15 residues. CDR1 KGHDR and CDR2 SFDVKD come from the germline V gene. J was trimmed by 2 bases and V by 4 bases; bases with no gene match: 4.

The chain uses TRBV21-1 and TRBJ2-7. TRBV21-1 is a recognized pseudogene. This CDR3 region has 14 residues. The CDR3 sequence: CASSRPRRSHEQYF. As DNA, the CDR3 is TGTGCCAGCAGCAGGCCCAGGCGGTCCCACGAGCAGTACTTC.

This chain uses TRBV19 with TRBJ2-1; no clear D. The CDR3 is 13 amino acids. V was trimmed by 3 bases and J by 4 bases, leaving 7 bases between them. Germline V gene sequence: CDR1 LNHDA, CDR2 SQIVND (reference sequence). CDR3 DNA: TGTGCCAGTAGTATCGCTGGTTACAATGAGCAGTTCTTC. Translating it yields CASSIAGYNEQFF.

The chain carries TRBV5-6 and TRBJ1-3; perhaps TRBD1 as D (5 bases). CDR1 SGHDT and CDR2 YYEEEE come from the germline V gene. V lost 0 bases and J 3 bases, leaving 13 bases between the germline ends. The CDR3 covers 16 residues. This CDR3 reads CASSLEEGRVGNTIYF. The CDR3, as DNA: TGTGCCAGCAGCTTGGAGGAGGGGAGAGTTGGAAACACCATATATTTT.

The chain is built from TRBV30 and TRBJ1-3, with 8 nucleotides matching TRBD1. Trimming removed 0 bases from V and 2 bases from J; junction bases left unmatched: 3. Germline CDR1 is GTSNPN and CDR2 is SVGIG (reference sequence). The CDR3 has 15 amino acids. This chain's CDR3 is CAWSVQQGAGNTIYF. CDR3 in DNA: TGTGCCTGGAGTGTACAACAGGGGGCTGGAAACACCATATATTTT.

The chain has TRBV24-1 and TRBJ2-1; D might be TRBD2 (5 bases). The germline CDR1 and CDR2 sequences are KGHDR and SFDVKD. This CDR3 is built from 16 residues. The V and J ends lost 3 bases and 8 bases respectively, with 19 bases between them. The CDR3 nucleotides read TGTGCCACCAGTGATCGCCCGGGGAAGATTAGCGATGAGCAGTTCTTC. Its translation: CATSDRPGKISDEQFF.

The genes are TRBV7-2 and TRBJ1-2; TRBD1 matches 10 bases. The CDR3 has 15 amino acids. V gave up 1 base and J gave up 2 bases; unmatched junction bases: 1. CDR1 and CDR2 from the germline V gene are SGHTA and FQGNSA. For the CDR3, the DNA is TGTGCCAGCAGCTTAGTGACAGGGGGCAACTATGGCTACACCTTC. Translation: CASSLVTGGNYGYTF.

CDR3 sequence reads: CASSQPGTGYSPLHF. In nucleotides, the CDR3 is TGTGCCAGCAGTCAGCCCGGGACAGGGTATTCACCCCTCCACTTT. The chain couples TRBV6-5 to TRBJ1-6; TRBD1 agrees at 9 bases. Per germline, CDR1 MNHEY and CDR2 SVGAGI. V was pared by 5 bases and J by 8 bases, with 7 bases of the junction left unmatched. CDR3 size: 15 residues.

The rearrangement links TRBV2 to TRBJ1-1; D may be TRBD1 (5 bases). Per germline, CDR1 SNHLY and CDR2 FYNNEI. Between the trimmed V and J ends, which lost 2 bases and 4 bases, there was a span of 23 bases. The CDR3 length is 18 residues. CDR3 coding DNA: TGTGCCAGCAGTGAATACTGGGGCGGCAGGGCAAGTCTCACTGAAGCTTTCTTT. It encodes CASSEYWGGRASLTEAFF.

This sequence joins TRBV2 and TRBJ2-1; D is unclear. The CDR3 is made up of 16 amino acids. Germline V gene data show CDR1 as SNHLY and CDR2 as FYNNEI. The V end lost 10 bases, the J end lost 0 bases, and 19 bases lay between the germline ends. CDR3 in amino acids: CAIGASALSSYNEQFF. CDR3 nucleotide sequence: TGTGCCATCGGTGCATCGGCGCTGAGCTCCTACAATGAGCAGTTCTTC.

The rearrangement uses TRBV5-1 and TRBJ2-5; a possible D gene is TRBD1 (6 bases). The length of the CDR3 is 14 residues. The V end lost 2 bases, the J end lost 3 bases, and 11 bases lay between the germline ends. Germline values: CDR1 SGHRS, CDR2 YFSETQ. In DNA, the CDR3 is TGCGCCAGCAGCTTCTCGACAGGAAAAGAGACCCAGTACTTC. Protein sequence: CASSFSTGKETQYF.

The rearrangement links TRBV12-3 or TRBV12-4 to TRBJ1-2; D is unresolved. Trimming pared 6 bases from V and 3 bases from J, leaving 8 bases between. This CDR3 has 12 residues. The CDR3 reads CASRPGDYGYTF. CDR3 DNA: TGTGCCAGCAGACCGGGCGACTATGGCTACACCTTC.

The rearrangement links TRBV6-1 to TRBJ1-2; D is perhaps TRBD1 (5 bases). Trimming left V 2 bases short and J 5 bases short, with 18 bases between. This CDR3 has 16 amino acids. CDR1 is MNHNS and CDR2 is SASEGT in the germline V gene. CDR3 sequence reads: CASSESPGPPGYGYTF. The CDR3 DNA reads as TGTGCCAGCAGTGAATCCCCGGGGCCACCCGGTTATGGCTACACCTTC.

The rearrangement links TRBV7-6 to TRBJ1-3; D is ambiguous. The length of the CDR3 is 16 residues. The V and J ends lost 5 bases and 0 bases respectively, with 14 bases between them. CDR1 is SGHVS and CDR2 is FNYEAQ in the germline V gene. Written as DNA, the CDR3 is TGTGCCAGCAGCCCACGTCTCGCGAACTCTGGAAACACCATATATTTT. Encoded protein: CASSPRLANSGNTIYF.